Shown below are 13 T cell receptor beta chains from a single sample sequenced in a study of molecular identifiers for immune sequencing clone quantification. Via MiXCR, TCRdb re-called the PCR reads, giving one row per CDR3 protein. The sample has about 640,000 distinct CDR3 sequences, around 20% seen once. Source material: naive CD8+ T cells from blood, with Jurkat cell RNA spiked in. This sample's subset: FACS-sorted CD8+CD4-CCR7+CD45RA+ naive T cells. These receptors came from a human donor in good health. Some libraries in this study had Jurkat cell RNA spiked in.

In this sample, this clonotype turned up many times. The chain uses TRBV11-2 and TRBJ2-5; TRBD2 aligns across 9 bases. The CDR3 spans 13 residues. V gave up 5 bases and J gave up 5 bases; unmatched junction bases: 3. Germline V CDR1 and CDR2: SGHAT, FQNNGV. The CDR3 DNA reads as TGTGCCAGCAGCCCAACTAGCGGGGAGACCCAGTACTTC. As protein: CASSPTSGETQYF.

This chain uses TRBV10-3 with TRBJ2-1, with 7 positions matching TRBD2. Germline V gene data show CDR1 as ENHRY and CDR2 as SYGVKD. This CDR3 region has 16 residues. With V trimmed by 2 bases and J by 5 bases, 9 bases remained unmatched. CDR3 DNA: TGTGCCATCAGTGAGCCCGGGAGGATAAGCAACAATGAGCAGTTCTTC. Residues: CAISEPGRISNNEQFF.

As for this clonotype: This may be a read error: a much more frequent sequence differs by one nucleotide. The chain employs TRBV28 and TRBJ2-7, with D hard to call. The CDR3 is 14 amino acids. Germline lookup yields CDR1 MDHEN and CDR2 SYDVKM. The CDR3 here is CASSPLPTPHERYF. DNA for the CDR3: TGTGCCAGCAGTCCCCTCCCAACTCCACACGAGCGGTACTTC.

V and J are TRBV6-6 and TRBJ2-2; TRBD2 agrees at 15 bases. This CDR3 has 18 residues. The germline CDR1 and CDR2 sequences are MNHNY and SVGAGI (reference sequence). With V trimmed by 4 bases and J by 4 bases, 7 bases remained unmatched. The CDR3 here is CASSSGTSGGPITGELFF. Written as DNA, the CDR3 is TGTGCCAGCAGTTCCGGGACTAGCGGGGGGCCCATCACCGGGGAGCTGTTTTTT.

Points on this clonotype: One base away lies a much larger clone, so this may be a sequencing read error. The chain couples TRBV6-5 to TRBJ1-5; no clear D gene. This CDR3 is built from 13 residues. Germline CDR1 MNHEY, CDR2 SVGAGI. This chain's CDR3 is CANSYERDQPQHF. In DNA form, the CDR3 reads TGTGCCAACAGTTACGAGAGAGATCAGCCCCAGCATTTT.

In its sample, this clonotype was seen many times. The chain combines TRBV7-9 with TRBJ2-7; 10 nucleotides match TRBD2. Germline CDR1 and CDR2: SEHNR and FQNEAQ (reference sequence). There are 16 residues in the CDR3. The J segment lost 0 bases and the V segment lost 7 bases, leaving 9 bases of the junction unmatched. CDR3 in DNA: TGTGCCAGCATCCCCGGACTAGCGGAAAGCTCCTACGAGCAGTACTTC. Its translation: CASIPGLAESSYEQYF.

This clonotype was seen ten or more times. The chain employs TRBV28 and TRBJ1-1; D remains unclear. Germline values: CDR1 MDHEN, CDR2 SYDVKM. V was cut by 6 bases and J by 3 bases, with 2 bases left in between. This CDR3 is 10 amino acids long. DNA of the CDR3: TGTGCCAGCAGCGACACTGAAGCTTTCTTT. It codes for CASSDTEAFF.

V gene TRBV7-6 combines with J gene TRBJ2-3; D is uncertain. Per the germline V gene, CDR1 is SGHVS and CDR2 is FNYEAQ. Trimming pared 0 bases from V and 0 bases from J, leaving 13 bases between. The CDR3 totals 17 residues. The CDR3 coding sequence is TGTGCCAGCAGCTTAGCGGAACGTCGGATTAGCACAGATACGCAGTATTTT. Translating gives CASSLAERRISTDTQYF.

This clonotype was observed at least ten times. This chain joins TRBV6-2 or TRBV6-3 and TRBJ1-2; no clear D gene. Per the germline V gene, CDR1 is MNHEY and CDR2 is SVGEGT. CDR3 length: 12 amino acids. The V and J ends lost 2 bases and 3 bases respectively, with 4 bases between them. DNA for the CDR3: TGTGCCAGCAGTTACGGAGACTATGGCTACACCTTC. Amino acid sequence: CASSYGDYGYTF.

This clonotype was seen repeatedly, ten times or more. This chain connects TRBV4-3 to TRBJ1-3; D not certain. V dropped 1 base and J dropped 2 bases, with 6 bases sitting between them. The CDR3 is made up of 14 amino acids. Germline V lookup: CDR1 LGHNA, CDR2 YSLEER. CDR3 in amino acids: CASSQGRAGNTIYF. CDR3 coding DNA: TGCGCCAGCAGCCAAGGAAGGGCTGGAAACACCATATATTTT.

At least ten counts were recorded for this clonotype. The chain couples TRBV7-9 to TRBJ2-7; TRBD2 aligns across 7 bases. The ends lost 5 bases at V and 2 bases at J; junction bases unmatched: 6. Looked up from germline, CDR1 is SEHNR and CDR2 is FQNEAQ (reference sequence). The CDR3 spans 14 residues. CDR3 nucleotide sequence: TGTGCCAGCAGCCCACTAGCGCCCACCTACGAGCAGTACTTC. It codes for CASSPLAPTYEQYF.

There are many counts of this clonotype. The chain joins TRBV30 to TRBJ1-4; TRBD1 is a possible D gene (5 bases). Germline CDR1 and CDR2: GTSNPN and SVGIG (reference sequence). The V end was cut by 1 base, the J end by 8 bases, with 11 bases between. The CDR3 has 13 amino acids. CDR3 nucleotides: TGTGCCTGGAGTGGAGGGGTGGGCGAAAAACTGTTTTTT. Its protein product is CAWSGGVGEKLFF.

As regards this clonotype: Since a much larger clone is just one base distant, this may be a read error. The CDR3 sequence is CAISPGSGDTDTQYF. DNA of the CDR3: TGTGCCATCAGTCCTGGCTCCGGGGACACAGATACGCAGTATTTT. J is TRBJ2-3 and V is TRBV10-3, with D possibly TRBD2 on 5 matching bases. The germline gives CDR1 ENHRY, CDR2 SYGVKD. This CDR3 comprises 15 residues. V gave up 5 bases and J gave up 2 bases, with 14 bases separating them.